The 13 T cell receptor beta chains below all came from one sample that was sequenced in a study of shared clonotypes between healthy human individuals. Terminally differentiated effector memory CD45RA+ cells were excluded by CCR7 positive selection of CD45RO-negative cells. TCRdb keeps only in-frame clones here, not all; method: immunoSEQ multiplex PCR. This table has roughly 2.1 million clones, approximately 94% appearing once. Material for sequencing was naive CD8+ T cells from PBMCs. The receptor set was obtained from a man between 18 and 29 years old in good health. Some clones in this sample may be carry-over from other donors' samples.

This clone has only a few counts. This chain links TRBV30 with TRBJ1-5, with 7 bases lining up with TRBD1. The germline CDR1 and CDR2 sequences are GTSNPN and SVGIG (reference sequence). The CDR3 covers 14 residues. With V trimmed by 3 bases and J by 1 base, 3 bases remained unmatched. The CDR3 region is CAWRQGGSNQPQHF. The CDR3 DNA follows: TGTGCCTGGAGGCAGGGGGGCAGCAATCAGCCCCAGCATTTT.

This CDR3 is CASSFLGVSSYNEQFF. CDR3 in DNA: TGTGCCAGCAGTTTTTTGGGGGTATCCTCCTACAATGAGCAGTTCTTC. This chain joins TRBV27 and TRBJ2-1; D tentatively reads TRBD1 or TRBD2 (5 bases each). The length of the CDR3 is 16 residues. V lost 3 bases, J lost 0 bases, and 12 bases lay in between. From germline, CDR1 is MNHEY and CDR2 SMNVEV (reference sequence).

The genes are TRBV27 and TRBJ2-1; D possibly corresponds to TRBD2 (5 bases). This CDR3 spans 17 amino acids. Germline CDR1 is MNHEY and CDR2 is SMNVEV (reference sequence). Trimming removed 5 bases at V and 0 bases at J, with 17 bases between. The CDR3 loop is CASSILGSIPSYNEQFF. The CDR3 DNA reads as TGTGCCAGCAGTATACTAGGGTCTATTCCCTCCTACAATGAGCAGTTCTTC.

The chain's CDR3 is CASSTRQGPNTGELFF. CDR3 in DNA: TGTGCCAGTAGTACTCGACAGGGCCCGAACACCGGGGAGCTGTTTTTT. This sequence joins TRBV19 and TRBJ2-2; 7 bases agree with TRBD1. Germline V gene data show CDR1 as LNHDA and CDR2 as SQIVND (reference sequence). CDR3 size: 16 residues. With V trimmed by 4 bases and J by 0 bases, 5 bases remained unmatched. Combining the CDR3 with reference TRBV19 and TRBJ2-2 gives the whole variable domain DGGITQSPKYLFRKEGQNVTLSCEQNLNHDAMYWYRQDPGQGLRLIYYSQIVNDFQKGDIAEGYSVSREKKESFPLTVTSAQKNPTAFYLCASSTRQGPNTGELFFGEGSRLTVL.

The chain carries TRBV10-3 and TRBJ2-5, with 7 bases that match TRBD1. The V gene end was trimmed by 6 bases and the J gene end by 1 base; junction bases not matched to a gene: 8. Germline lookup yields CDR1 ENHRY and CDR2 SYGVKD. The CDR3 contains 15 residues. CDR3 residues: CAIREPTGLQETQYF. CDR3 coding DNA: TGTGCCATCAGGGAACCGACAGGGCTCCAAGAGACCCAGTACTTC.

The chain recombines TRBV9 with TRBJ2-1; unclear D gene. In germline, CDR1 is SGDLS, CDR2 YYNGEE. Between the trimmed V and J ends, which lost 3 bases and 4 bases, there was a span of 14 bases. This CDR3 spans 15 amino acids. CDR3 region: CASSADPSLYNEQFF. In DNA form, the CDR3 reads TGTGCCAGCAGCGCAGATCCCTCCCTATACAATGAGCAGTTCTTC.

This clone was seen once. The chain links TRBV9 to TRBJ2-2, with 7 bases aligning to TRBD2. The ends lost 4 bases at V and 4 bases at J; junction bases unmatched: 7. There are 15 residues in the CDR3. Germline values: CDR1 SGDLS, CDR2 YYNGEE. The CDR3 reads CASSSAGDPTGELFF. DNA of the CDR3: TGTGCCAGCAGCTCGGCGGGAGATCCCACCGGGGAGCTGTTTTTT.

The CDR3 loop reads CASSQGFYLDYEQYF. The CDR3 nucleotides are TGTGCCAGTAGTCAGGGTTTCTACCTCGACTACGAGCAGTACTTC. The chain joins TRBV19 to TRBJ2-7; TRBD1 is a possible D gene (5 bases). Germline loops: CDR1 LNHDA, CDR2 SQIVND (reference sequence). This CDR3 has 15 amino acids. Trimming left V 5 bases short and J 3 bases short, with 17 bases between.

The chain couples TRBV6-1 to TRBJ1-5; D is unclear. Trimming pared 0 bases from V and 7 bases from J, leaving 10 bases between. The CDR3 spans 14 residues. The germline CDR1 and CDR2 sequences are MNHNS and SASEGT. This CDR3 reads CASSEAGGLQPQHF. CDR3 bases: TGTGCCAGCAGTGAAGCAGGCGGGCTGCAGCCCCAGCATTTT.

A single count supports this clone. The same CDR3 can be traced to other DNA sequences in this sample. V is TRBV9 and J is TRBJ2-7, with D possibly matching TRBD2 (5 bases). The CDR3 is 16 amino acids. The ends were cut back, 0 bases at V and 5 bases at J, with 18 bases in the middle. From germline, CDR1 is SGDLS and CDR2 YYNGEE. The CDR3 DNA follows: TGTGCCAGCAGCGTAGGCCCTCGTCAAAAGGAGGACGAGCAGTACTTC. Protein product: CASSVGPRQKEDEQYF.

The chain joins TRBV10-3 to TRBJ2-1; TRBD2 matches 8 bases. Germline V lookup: CDR1 ENHRY, CDR2 SYGVKD. The ends lost 3 bases at V and 8 bases at J; junction bases unmatched: 9. This CDR3 contains 15 residues. CDR3 in amino acids: CAISDFRTSNDEQFF. CDR3 sequence (DNA): TGTGCCATCAGTGATTTTAGGACTAGCAACGATGAGCAGTTCTTC.

This clone has a single count. The chain employs TRBV6-5 and TRBJ1-1; D is ambiguous. Germline V gene sequence: CDR1 MNHEY, CDR2 SVGAGI. Trimming took 5 bases from V and 5 from J, leaving 15 bases between them. This CDR3 comprises 14 residues. CDR3 loop: CASSITRRGTEAFF. DNA for the CDR3: TGTGCCAGCAGTATAACCCGCCGGGGAACTGAAGCTTTCTTT.

The chain employs TRBV4-3 and TRBJ1-5; tentatively, D is TRBD1 (5 bases). CDR1 is LGHNA, CDR2 YSLEER, per germline. CDR3 size: 14 residues. V lost 0 bases to trimming and J lost 4 bases, with 7 bases between them. CDR3 protein: CASSQDPGNQPQHF. The CDR3 nucleotides are TGCGCCAGCAGCCAAGATCCAGGGAATCAGCCCCAGCATTTT.